These T cell receptor beta chains were read from a single sample in a study of T cell repertoires in cytomegalovirus infection. TCRdb reprocessed the reads via MiXCR and lists one record per CDR3 protein. Here the sample spans 130,000 or so distinct CDR3 sequences, 6.5% being singletons. Sequenced input: PBMCs. Receptors originate from a human donor in good health (CMV status not recorded). Some clones in this sample may be carry-over from other donors' samples. Both conserved end residues are part of each CDR3. The D gene is left open where the match is weak. Some rows mark clone size as missing; the rest say once, few, many or name a class of expanded clone.

D gene	J gene	V gene	clone size	CDR3 length	CDR3 protein	CDR3 DNA
TRBD1	TRBJ1-5	TRBV4-2	.	17	CASSQDIRGQSNQPQHF	TGTGCCAGCAGCCAAGATATTCGGGGACAGTCTAATCAGCCCCAGCATTTT
TRBD2	TRBJ2-3	TRBV7-9	many	17	CASSLDLSGGATDTQYF	TGTGCCAGCAGCTTAGACCTAAGCGGGGGGGCAACAGATACGCAGTATTTT
TRBD1	TRBJ1-1	TRBV7-2	many	17	CASSLRGQGAVNTEAFF	TGTGCCAGCAGCTTAAGGGGACAGGGGGCGGTGAACACTGAAGCTTTCTTT
.	TRBJ2-7	TRBV29-1	few	12	CSVETSGIQQYF	TGCAGCGTTGAAACGTCAGGGATACAGCAGTACTTC
.	TRBJ2-3	TRBV20-1	few	12	CSARDWPDTQYF	TGCAGTGCTAGAGATTGGCCAGATACGCAGTATTTT
.	TRBJ1-1	TRBV7-2	many	16	CASSNYKEAGRRSAFF	TGTGCCAGCAGCAACTACAAGGAGGCGGGGAGAAGGTCAGCTTTCTTT
.	TRBJ1-2	TRBV12-3/TRBV12-4	many	14	CASTPRGRTYGYTF	TGTGCCAGCACCCCCCGGGGCAGGACCTATGGCTACACCTTC
.	TRBJ2-5	TRBV20-1	few	13	CSAIPGGRQTQYF	TGCAGTGCTATTCCGGGGGGCAGGCAGACCCAGTACTTC
.	TRBJ1-3	TRBV7-3	many	22	CASSLAWGKGPSPINSGNTIYF	TGTGCCAGCAGCCTCGCATGGGGTAAAGGACCCTCTCCGATAAACTCTGGCAACACCATATATTTT
.	TRBJ2-7	TRBV7-2	many	13	CASSPGTLIGQYF	TGTGCCAGCAGCCCTGGGACGCTCATCGGGCAGTACTTC
.	TRBJ2-7	TRBV28	.	11	CASSLEGEQYF	TGTGCCAGCAGTCTCGAGGGGGAGCAGTACTTC
.	TRBJ1-2	TRBV2	many	12	CASRGHLFWSAF	TGTGCCAGCAGGGGACATCTCTTTTGGTCGGCCTTC
TRBD1	TRBJ2-2	TRBV29-1	many	14	CSVATGVNTGELFF	TGCAGCGTTGCCACAGGGGTTAACACCGGGGAGCTGTTTTTT
TRBD1	TRBJ2-7	TRBV25-1	many	15	CASSDYRGADYEQYF	TGTGCCAGCAGTGACTACAGGGGAGCGGACTACGAGCAGTACTTC
.	TRBJ1-5	TRBV5-5	.	14	CASSQLYSNQPQHF	TGTGCCAGCAGCCAGTTATATAGCAATCAGCCCCAGCATTTT
TRBD1	TRBJ1-1	TRBV7-3	many	14	CASSQRTGSTEAFF	TGTGCCAGCAGCCAACGGACAGGGAGCACTGAAGCTTTCTTT
TRBD2	TRBJ2-2	TRBV2	.	17	CASRTSTSGGNTGELFF	TGTGCCAGCAGAACTTCGACTAGCGGGGGGAACACCGGGGAGCTGTTTTTT
.	TRBJ1-2	TRBV4-1	many	14	CASSREYQVDGYTF	TGCGCCAGCAGCCGAGAATACCAGGTTGATGGCTACACCTTC
.	TRBJ1-3	TRBV12-3/TRBV12-4	few	15	CASSPQGNSGNTIYF	TGTGCCAGCAGCCCACAGGGAAACTCTGGAAACACCATATATTTT
.	TRBJ1-1	TRBV25-1	many	14	CASSIRRLNTEAFF	TGTGCCAGCAGTATACGAAGGTTGAACACTGAAGCTTTCTTT
.	TRBJ2-1	TRBV7-2	few	15	CASSPMGGSYNEQFF	TGTGCCAGCAGCCCCATGGGGGGCTCCTACAATGAGCAGTTCTTC
.	TRBJ2-2	TRBV20-1	many	13	CSVSRRHPGELFF	TGCAGTGTGAGCAGGAGACACCCCGGGGAGCTGTTTTTT
.	TRBJ1-2	TRBV7-8	many	16	CASSLALEGPNYGYTF	TGTGCCAGCAGCTTAGCGCTCGAGGGGCCAAACTATGGCTACACCTTC
.	TRBJ2-3	TRBV7-2	many	11	CASSLSGTQYF	TGTGCCAGCAGCCTGAGTGGTACGCAGTATTTT
TRBD1	TRBJ1-6	TRBV7-8	many	17	CASSLEVQGANNSPLHF	TGTGCCAGCAGCTTAGAGGTGCAGGGGGCAAATAATTCACCCCTCCACTTT
TRBD1	TRBJ2-7	TRBV7-8	many	14	CASSPTGQGDEQYF	TGTGCCAGCAGCCCAACGGGACAGGGGGACGAGCAGTACTTC
.	TRBJ2-5	TRBV7-2	many	14	CASSLDGFQETQYF	TGTGCCAGCAGCTTAGATGGTTTCCAGGAGACCCAGTACTTC
TRBD1	TRBJ2-7	TRBV30	few	15	CAWSRLGQGNIEQYF	TGTGCCTGGAGCCGACTTGGACAGGGTAATATCGAGCAGTACTTC
.	TRBJ1-2	TRBV29-1	.	13	CSVGDDGIYGYTF	TGCAGCGTTGGGGACGACGGAATCTATGGCTACACCTTC
.	TRBJ1-1	TRBV7-3	few	14	CASSRGPAEAEAFF	TGTGCCAGCAGTCGCGGGCCAGCGGAAGCTGAAGCTTTCTTT
.	TRBJ1-6	TRBV28	.	19	CASSLDSRRGELYNSPLHF	TGTGCCAGCAGTTTGGATTCACGTAGGGGAGAACTTTATAATTCACCCCTCCACTTT
TRBD1	TRBJ1-1	TRBV28	.	16	CASSLLGQGARPEAFF	TGTGCCAGCAGTTTATTGGGACAGGGGGCTCGGCCCGAAGCTTTCTTT
.	TRBJ1-1	TRBV5-5	many	14	CASSSYAVGSEAFF	TGTGCCAGCAGTTCCTACGCGGTAGGGTCTGAAGCTTTCTTT
TRBD2	TRBJ2-1	TRBV12-5	many	16	CASGLNRGGSYNEQFF	TGTGCTAGTGGTTTGAATCGGGGGGGCTCCTACAATGAGCAGTTCTTC
TRBD2	TRBJ2-7	TRBV7-8	many	15	CASRTVLAGGHEQYF	TGTGCCAGCCGGACCGTCTTAGCGGGGGGGCACGAGCAGTACTTC
TRBD1	TRBJ1-5	TRBV20-1	many	16	CSASALGQALNQPQHF	TGCAGTGCTAGTGCGCTTGGACAGGCCCTCAATCAGCCCCAGCATTTT
.	TRBJ2-5	TRBV6-6	many	16	CASSYSSGRLGGTQYF	TGTGCCAGCAGTTACTCCAGCGGAAGGTTGGGGGGGACCCAGTACTTC
TRBD2	TRBJ2-7	TRBV29-1	.	14	CSVMEGLAGYEQYF	TGCAGCGTTATGGAGGGACTAGCGGGGTACGAGCAGTACTTC
.	TRBJ1-5	TRBV7-2	many	15	CASSLVGGTGQPQHF	TGTGCCAGCAGCTTAGTCGGGGGAACTGGTCAGCCCCAGCATTTT
TRBD1	TRBJ2-1	TRBV12-3/TRBV12-4	few	16	CASSLEKIRGYNEQFF	TGTGCCAGCAGTTTAGAGAAGATCAGGGGGTACAATGAGCAGTTCTTC
TRBD2	TRBJ2-3	TRBV11-2	many	15	CASSQGLEDFNTQYF	TGTGCCAGCAGCCAAGGACTAGAGGATTTTAATACGCAGTATTTT
.	TRBJ1-5	TRBV7-2	many	14	CASSSRGSNQPQHF	TGTGCCAGCAGCTCCCGTGGGAGCAATCAGCCCCAGCATTTT
TRBD1	TRBJ2-7	TRBV15	many	15	CATSRETDRGDEQYF	TGTGCCACCAGCAGAGAGACAGACAGGGGCGACGAGCAGTACTTC
.	TRBJ1-4	TRBV29-1	many	14	CSVDAAGQGEKLFF	TGCAGCGTTGATGCGGCAGGGCAAGGGGAAAAACTGTTTTTT
TRBD1	TRBJ1-1	TRBV12-3/TRBV12-4	.	18	CASKLSGTGVLKNTEAFF	TGTGCCAGCAAGCTATCCGGGACAGGGGTCTTGAAAAACACTGAAGCTTTCTTT
TRBD2	TRBJ2-3	TRBV6-6	many	15	CASAQIAGVTDTQYF	TGTGCCAGCGCCCAAATAGCGGGGGTGACAGATACGCAGTATTTT
.	TRBJ2-1	TRBV7-8	many	13	CASSTPTYNEQFF	TGTGCCAGCAGCACCCCGACTTACAATGAGCAGTTCTTC
TRBD2	TRBJ2-4	TRBV20-1	.	16	CSASLAGLAAKNIQYF	TGCAGTGCTAGTCTGGCGGGACTAGCGGCCAAAAACATTCAGTACTTC
.	TRBJ2-5	TRBV27	.	16	CASSLSRGAVRETQYF	TGTGCCAGCAGTTTATCTCGGGGGGCCGTGAGGGAGACCCAGTACTTC
.	TRBJ2-1	TRBV5-4	many	15	CASSGQGLSYNEQFF	TGTGCCAGCAGCGGGCAGGGTCTCTCCTACAATGAGCAGTTCTTC
.	TRBJ2-3	TRBV20-1	once	15	CSARDWQGSTDTQYF	TGCAGTGCTAGAGATTGGCAGGGGAGCACAGATACGCAGTATTTT
.	TRBJ2-7	TRBV7-9	.	12	CASSLTFYEQYF	TGTGCCAGCAGCTTGACTTTCTACGAGCAGTACTTC
.	TRBJ1-1	TRBV7-3	many	15	CASSETGLGDTEAFF	TGTGCCAGCAGCGAGACGGGCCTGGGGGACACTGAAGCTTTCTTT
.	TRBJ2-5	TRBV6-2/TRBV6-3	.	14	CASGAGSRQETQYF	TGTGCCAGCGGTGCCGGGTCTAGGCAAGAGACCCAGTACTTC
.	TRBJ1-1	TRBV28	.	18	CASSHAKFRGDLSTEAFF	TGTGCCAGCAGTCATGCGAAGTTCCGGGGAGATTTGAGCACTGAAGCTTTCTTT
.	TRBJ1-2	TRBV6-8	few	11	CASSSSGGYTF	TGTGCCAGCAGTTCCTCGGGTGGCTACACCTTC
TRBD1	TRBJ1-4	TRBV2	many	14	CASSGTATNEKLFF	TGTGCCAGCTCCGGGACAGCAACTAATGAAAAACTGTTTTTT
TRBD1	TRBJ1-4	TRBV4-1	many	15	CASSHLDRESGKLFF	TGCGCCAGCAGCCACTTGGACAGGGAGTCCGGAAAACTGTTTTTT
.	TRBJ2-7	TRBV6-2/TRBV6-3	many	14	CASSYSRGLGEQYF	TGTGCCAGCAGTTACTCGAGAGGTCTGGGCGAGCAGTACTTC